What follows are 20 T cell receptor beta chains derived from one specimen sequenced in a study of yellow fever vaccine responses in identical twins. One entry per CDR3 protein, called by TCRdb with MiXCR from the RT-PCR reads. The table has approximately 9,600 distinct CDR3 sequences, less than 90% seen once. The input for sequencing was T cells from blood (PBMCs), unsorted or a sorted subset (not recorded which), taken before or after yellow fever vaccination (not recorded which). These receptor sequences come from a woman aged 18-29 years who received the yellow fever vaccine.

The chain links TRBV11-1 to TRBJ2-7; 7 nucleotides align to TRBD1. V shed 5 bases and J 2 bases; nucleotides not matched to a gene: 9. Germline CDR1 and CDR2: SGHAT and FQDESV (reference sequence). The CDR3 loop spans 15 amino acids. CDR3 in DNA: TGTGCCAGCAGCCGAAAGGGACAGAACCCCTACGAGCAGTACTTC. This codes for CASSRKGQNPYEQYF.

This clonotype was observed a handful of times. J is TRBJ1-2 and V is TRBV6-1, with D maybe TRBD1 (5 bases). V was shortened by 6 bases and J by 5 bases, with 19 bases between the two germline ends. The CDR3 length is 15 residues. CDR1 and CDR2 from the germline V gene are MNHNS and SASEGT. The CDR3 region is CASSSDPQGWYGYTF. CDR3 in DNA: TGTGCCAGCAGCTCCGATCCGCAGGGTTGGTATGGCTACACCTTC.

The rearrangement joins TRBV11-3 to TRBJ2-7; 13 bases agree with TRBD2. Germline loops: CDR1 SGHNT, CDR2 YENEEA. J lost 3 bases, V lost 4 bases, and 9 bases had no gene match. The CDR3 loop spans 17 amino acids. The CDR3 protein is CASSYYDRTSGGYEQYF. The CDR3 region has the DNA TGTGCCAGCAGCTATTACGACAGGACTAGCGGGGGCTACGAGCAGTACTTC.

This clonotype came up a few times. The V and J genes are TRBV11-2 and TRBJ2-5; 7 bases are shared with TRBD2. CDR1 and CDR2 from the germline V gene are SGHAT and FQNNGV. V was clipped by 7 bases and J by 5 bases; unmatched bases: 19. The CDR3 extends over 17 amino acids. In DNA, the CDR3 is TGTGCCAGCAAAAATTTGCGGGAGAAGGTCGGTTGGGAGACCCAGTACTTC. Its protein product is CASKNLREKVGWETQYF.

The chain carries TRBV7-6 and TRBJ2-7, with D possibly TRBD1 on 6 matching bases. V was trimmed by 5 bases and J by 2 bases, leaving 13 bases between them. This CDR3 has 14 residues. Looked up from germline, CDR1 is SGHVS and CDR2 is FNYEAQ. CDR3 DNA: TGTGCCAGCAGCCCGAGGACAGATCCCTACGAGCAGTACTTC. It codes for CASSPRTDPYEQYF.

This clonotype was observed a handful of times. V usage is TRBV7-6 and J usage is TRBJ2-3; TRBD2 aligns across 12 bases. Per the germline V gene, CDR1 is SGHVS and CDR2 is FNYEAQ. The CDR3 sequence is 15 residues long. V lost 6 bases, J lost 3 bases, and 4 bases stayed unmatched. Here the CDR3 reads CASSSGLAGTDTQYF. Here the CDR3 DNA reads TGTGCCAGCAGTTCCGGACTAGCGGGAACAGATACGCAGTATTTT. Using reference TRBV7-6 and TRBJ2-3 for the parts outside the CDR3, the full variable domain is GAGVSQSPRYKVTKRGQDVALRCDPISGHVSLYWYRQALGQGPEFLTYFNYEAQQDKSGLPNDRFSAERPEGSISTLTIQRTEQRDSAMYRCASSSGLAGTDTQYFGPGTRLTVL.

The chain recombines TRBV2 with TRBJ2-2; D is perhaps TRBD1 or TRBD2 (7 bases each). V was pared by 0 bases and J by 3 bases, with 17 bases between. The CDR3 sequence is 18 residues long. Per the germline V gene, CDR1 is SNHLY and CDR2 is FYNNEI. CDR3 nucleotides: TGTGCCAGCAGTGAAGCGGGAGGGGGCGTATATGACACCGGGGAGCTGTTTTTT. This sequence encodes CASSEAGGGVYDTGELFF.

The chain has TRBV29-1 and TRBJ2-5; D might be TRBD1 or TRBD2, each matching 6 bases. The CDR3 has 13 amino acids. V was pared by 3 bases and J by 5 bases, with 13 bases between. Germline V lookup: CDR1 SQVTM, CDR2 ANQGSEA. The CDR3 DNA sequence: TGCAGCGTTGATGAGGGGGGCGGTGAGACCCAGTACTTC. The encoded protein is CSVDEGGGETQYF.

The chain has TRBV13 and TRBJ2-5, with 11 bases matching TRBD2. Germline assignment: CDR1 PRHDT and CDR2 FYEKMQ (reference sequence). The CDR3 extends over 15 amino acids. Trimming at V came to 5 bases and at J to 4 bases, leaving 6 bases not matched to a gene. CDR3: CASSLSGRAPETQYF. DNA of the CDR3: TGTGCCAGCAGCCTTAGCGGGAGGGCCCCAGAGACCCAGTACTTC.

The chain has TRBV7-6 and TRBJ1-3; D gene uncertain. Looked up from germline, CDR1 is SGHVS and CDR2 is FNYEAQ. With 5 bases removed from V and 0 bases from J, the gap between germline ends came to 5 bases. The CDR3 is 13 residues long. This CDR3 is CASSPSSGNTIYF. The CDR3 bases are TGTGCCAGCAGCCCGAGCTCTGGAAACACCATATATTTT.

This chain joins TRBV7-9 and TRBJ1-1; D not resolved. The CDR3 consists of 13 residues. The germline gives CDR1 SEHNR, CDR2 FQNEAQ (reference sequence). V was cut by 4 bases and J by 0 bases, with 6 bases left in between. CDR3 DNA: TGTGCCAGCAGCTCCCCACTGAACACTGAAGCTTTCTTT. It yields the protein CASSSPLNTEAFF.

This chain joins TRBV5-6 and TRBJ2-1, with 9 bases aligning to TRBD1. V lost 2 bases and J lost 3; bases outside the gene matches: 6. Germline V gene data show CDR1 as SGHDT and CDR2 as YYEEEE. The CDR3 extends over 16 amino acids. Written as DNA, the CDR3 is TGTGCCAGCAGCTTAACCGGGACAGGGTACTACAATGAGCAGTTCTTC. Its translation: CASSLTGTGYYNEQFF.

This clonotype was counted a single time. V and J are TRBV2 and TRBJ1-2, with D possibly matching TRBD1 (6 bases). CDR3 length equals 13 residues. Germline CDR1 SNHLY, CDR2 FYNNEI. V gave up 3 bases and J gave up 7 bases, with 12 bases separating them. The DNA of the CDR3 is TGTGCCAGCAGTGAGGGGGGGGCCCCTGGCTACACCTTC. This translates into CASSEGGAPGYTF.

The chain combines TRBV2 with TRBJ2-5; no firm D call. In germline, CDR1 is SNHLY, CDR2 FYNNEI. V dropped 2 bases and J dropped 1 base, with 2 bases sitting between them. The CDR3 contains 12 residues. Here the CDR3 reads CASSESQETQYF. In DNA form, the CDR3 reads TGTGCCAGCAGTGAATCCCAAGAGACCCAGTACTTC.

The V gene is TRBV9, the J gene TRBJ1-3; D is possibly TRBD1 (5 bases). The CDR3 spans 16 residues. V gave up 4 bases and J gave up 0 bases, with 14 bases separating them. CDR1 and CDR2 (germline): SGDLS, YYNGEE. CDR3 in amino acids: CASSPQGQTSGNTIYF. The DNA for the CDR3 is TGTGCCAGCAGCCCCCAAGGACAAACCTCTGGAAACACCATATATTTT.

The sample holds a few counts of this clonotype. The chain carries TRBV7-9 and TRBJ2-1; D ambiguous. This CDR3 is built from 11 residues. V dropped 4 bases and J dropped 7 bases, with 5 bases sitting between them. Germline CDR1 is SEHNR and CDR2 is FQNEAQ (reference sequence). The CDR3 loop is CASSSTNEQFF. The CDR3 DNA reads TGTGCCAGCAGCTCCACAAATGAGCAGTTCTTC.

This chain connects TRBV15 to TRBJ2-1; 8 nucleotides match TRBD2. V lost 4 bases, J lost 2 bases, and 4 bases stayed unmatched. The CDR3 is 15 residues long. The V gene's germline CDR1 is LNHNV and CDR2 YYDKDF (reference sequence). The CDR3 nucleotides read TGTGCCACCAGCATTAGCGGGACAACCTACAATGAGCAGTTCTTC. This sequence encodes CATSISGTTYNEQFF.

The rearrangement uses TRBV12-3 or TRBV12-4 and TRBJ2-7, with D uncertain. The V gene lost 3 bases and the J gene lost 0 bases, with 6 bases spanning the gap. The CDR3 loop spans 13 amino acids. This CDR3 is CASSLGSSYEQYF. The CDR3 DNA reads as TGTGCCAGCAGTTTGGGCAGCTCCTACGAGCAGTACTTC.

A few counts support this clonotype. The chain joins TRBV5-1 to TRBJ2-7; 9 nucleotides match TRBD1. Germline CDR1 reads SGHRS; CDR2 reads YFSETQ. The V segment lost 4 bases and the J segment 2 bases; nucleotides outside the gene matches: 4. The CDR3 is made up of 14 amino acids. The CDR3 spells CASSRDRDTYEQYF. DNA of the CDR3: TGCGCCAGCAGCCGGGACAGGGATACCTACGAGCAGTACTTC. Looking up the rest from reference TRBV5-1 and TRBJ2-7 gives the full variable domain: KAGVTQTPRYLIKTRGQQVTLSCSPISGHRSVSWYQQTPGQGLQFLFEYFSETQRNKGNFPGRFSGRQFSNSRSEMNVSTLELGDSALYLCASSRDRDTYEQYFGPGTRLTVT.

The CDR3 is CASSALVSATGELFF. DNA for the CDR3: TGTGCCAGCAGCGCCCTAGTTAGCGCCACCGGGGAGCTGTTTTTT. The gene calls are TRBV13 and TRBJ2-2, with D maybe TRBD2 (5 bases). CDR1 PRHDT and CDR2 FYEKMQ come from the germline V gene (reference sequence). With 5 bases removed from V and 4 bases from J, the gap between germline ends came to 14 bases. This CDR3 is 15 amino acids long.